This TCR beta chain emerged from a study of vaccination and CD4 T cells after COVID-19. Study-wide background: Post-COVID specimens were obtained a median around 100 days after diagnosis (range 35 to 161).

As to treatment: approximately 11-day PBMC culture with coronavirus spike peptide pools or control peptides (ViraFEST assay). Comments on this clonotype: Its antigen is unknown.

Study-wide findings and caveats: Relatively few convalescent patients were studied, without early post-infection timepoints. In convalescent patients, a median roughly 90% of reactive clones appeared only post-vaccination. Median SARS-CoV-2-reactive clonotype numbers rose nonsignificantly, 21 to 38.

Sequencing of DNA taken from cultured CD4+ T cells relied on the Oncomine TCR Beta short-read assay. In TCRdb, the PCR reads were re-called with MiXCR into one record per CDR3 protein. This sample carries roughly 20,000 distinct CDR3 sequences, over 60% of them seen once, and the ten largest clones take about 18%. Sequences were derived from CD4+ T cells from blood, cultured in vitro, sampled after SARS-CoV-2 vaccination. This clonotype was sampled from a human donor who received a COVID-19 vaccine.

The CDR3 loop is CSARDLTASYGYTF. The DNA for the CDR3 is TGCAGTGCTAGAGACCTGACAGCTTCCTATGGCTACACCTTC. The chain is built from TRBV20-1 and TRBJ1-2; possibly TRBD1 for D (5 bases). Germline V lookup: CDR1 DFQATT, CDR2 SNEGSKA (reference sequence). V shed 0 bases and J shed 4 bases, with 12 bases lying between them. This CDR3 spans 14 amino acids.